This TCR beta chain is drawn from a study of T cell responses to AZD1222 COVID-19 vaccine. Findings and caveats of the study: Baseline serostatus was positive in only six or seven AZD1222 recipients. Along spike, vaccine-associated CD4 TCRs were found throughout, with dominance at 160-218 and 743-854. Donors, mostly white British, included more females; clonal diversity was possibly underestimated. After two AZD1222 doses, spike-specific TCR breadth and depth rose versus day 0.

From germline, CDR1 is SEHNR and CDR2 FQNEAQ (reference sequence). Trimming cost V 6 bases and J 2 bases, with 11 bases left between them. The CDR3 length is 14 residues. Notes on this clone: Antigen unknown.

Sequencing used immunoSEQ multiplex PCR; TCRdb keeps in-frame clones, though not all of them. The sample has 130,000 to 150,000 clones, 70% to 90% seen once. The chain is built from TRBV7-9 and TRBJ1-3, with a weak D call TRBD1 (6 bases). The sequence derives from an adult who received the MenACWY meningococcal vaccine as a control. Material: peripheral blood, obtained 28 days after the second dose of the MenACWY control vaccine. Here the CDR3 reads CASRNQGPGNTIYF. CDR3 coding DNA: TGTGCCAGCAGGAATCAGGGGCCTGGAAACACCATATATTTT.